This entry is about one TCR beta chain. Cohort placement rested on clinical history that participants reported themselves. The sample is drawn from a study of blood T cell repertoires in COVID-19. Overall study context: The United States, Italy and Spain provided the acute and convalescent COVID-19 samples. Sources were T cells, B-cell-depleted T cells, or PBMCs; the material itself was cDNA or gDNA.

CDR3 length: 14 amino acids. CDR1 and CDR2 (germline): SGHVS, FQNEAQ. V lost 10 bases, J lost 3 bases, and 7 bases stayed unmatched. The table came from immunoSEQ multiplex PCR; TCRdb's copy has only in-frame clones and leaves some out. The sample lists about 190,000 clones, roughly 80% occurring once. This chain uses TRBV7-8 with TRBJ2-7; 12 bases match TRBD1. This clonotype was obtained from a woman in her forties or fifties who had recovered from COVID-19. Source material: PBMCs or T cells enriched from blood (not recorded which). As DNA, the CDR3 is TGTGCCAATTCCGGGACAGGGGGCCGCTACGAGCAGTACTTC. This gives the protein CANSGTGGRYEQYF.